A selection of T cell receptor beta chains follows, all from one sample in a study of blood T cells in healthy people across ages. One entry per CDR3 protein, called by TCRdb with MiXCR from the 5' RACE reads. The sample holds about 780,000 distinct CDR3 sequences, more than 35% seen once. The sequenced sample was blood. These TCRs come from a man at least 80 years old in good health. Each CDR3 is given with its conserved first and last residue. D genes are given only for firm matches. A clone size is listed for some rows: how often the clone was seen (once, few, many), or a class if it is expanded.

J	D	V	size	DNA	CDR3
TRBJ2-7	TRBD2	TRBV7-3	-	TGTGCCCTTGGGCGGGGGAGCTCCTACGAGCAGTACTTC	CALGRGSSYEQYF
TRBJ2-1	-	TRBV7-3	-	TGTGCCAGCAGCTTACCGGGCGGGGAGTACAATGAGCAGTTCTTC	CASSLPGGEYNEQFF
TRBJ2-2	-	TRBV4-3	-	TGCGCCAGCAGCCAAGAACCCCCCCAGAACACCGGGGAGCTGTTTTTT	CASSQEPPQNTGELFF
TRBJ2-7	-	TRBV7-2	few	TGTGCCAGCAGCTCCTCTACTAGAGGTCCCATCGAGCAGTACTTC	CASSSSTRGPIEQYF
TRBJ2-4	-	TRBV5-1	few	TGCGCCAGCAGCTTGCAAGAAGGAGCCAAAAACATTCAGTACTTC	CASSLQEGAKNIQYF
TRBJ1-3	-	TRBV20-1	-	TGCAGTGCGGTCCAGTCCTCTGGAAACACCATATATTTT	CSAVQSSGNTIYF
TRBJ1-6	-	TRBV7-2	-	TGTGCCAGCAGCCCCCGGGCTCCCCTGTATAATTCACCCCTCCACTTT	CASSPRAPLYNSPLHF
TRBJ2-7	TRBD2	TRBV27	-	TGTGCCAGCAGCCAAGGGACTAGCGGGAGAGGCTACGAGCAGTACTTC	CASSQGTSGRGYEQYF
TRBJ2-7	-	TRBV2	-	TGTGCCAGCAACCGGGACGGTGTCCACGAGCAGTACTTC	CASNRDGVHEQYF
TRBJ2-7	-	TRBV29-1	-	TGCAGCACCGGGACTGGTGGTGAGCAGTACTTC	CSTGTGGEQYF
TRBJ2-1	-	TRBV6-5	-	TGTGCCAGCAGTTACTCTCCGATAAGTCGCAATGAGCAGTTCTTC	CASSYSPISRNEQFF
TRBJ2-1	-	TRBV4-3	many	TGCGCCAGCAGCCTATCCGGAGGCCCGTCCAATGAGCAGTTCTTC	CASSLSGGPSNEQFF
TRBJ2-5	-	TRBV20-1	few	TGCAGTGCTAGAGGTCCAGAAACTAATGAGCAGTACTTC	CSARGPETNEQYF
TRBJ2-7	-	TRBV11-2	few	TGTGCCAGCAGCTTGGGGGGCCCCTACAATGAGCAGTACTTC	CASSLGGPYNEQYF
TRBJ2-7	TRBD1	TRBV3-1	-	TGTGCCAGCAGCCAGCCCTTCGGGGACAGCTCCTACAATGAGCAGTACTTC	CASSQPFGDSSYNEQYF
TRBJ2-2	-	TRBV7-2	few	TGTGCCAGCAGCCCAGACAGTGCCGGGGAGCTGTTTTTT	CASSPDSAGELFF
TRBJ1-5	-	TRBV2	-	TGTGCCAGCTCCCGTGGACTAAACAATCAGCCCCAGCATTTT	CASSRGLNNQPQHF
TRBJ2-1	TRBD2	TRBV20-1	few	TGCAGTGCGAGTCTAGCGGGTCTCTACAATGAGCAGTTCTTC	CSASLAGLYNEQFF
TRBJ2-3	-	TRBV12-3/TRBV12-4	-	TGTGCCAGCAGTTTAGCCCAGGCGAGCACAGATACGCAGTATTTT	CASSLAQASTDTQYF
TRBJ1-3	-	TRBV29-1	-	TGCAGCGTTGGTGTTCCTGGAAACACCATATATTTT	CSVGVPGNTIYF
TRBJ2-7	-	TRBV11-3	-	TGTGCCAGCAGCTTAGACCCAGGGTCCAACGAGCAGTACTTC	CASSLDPGSNEQYF
TRBJ2-5	-	TRBV20-1	-	TGCAGTGCTATAGGGGGAGGACAAGAGACCCAGTACTTC	CSAIGGGQETQYF
TRBJ2-1	TRBD2	TRBV5-1	-	TGCGCCGGCAGCCACGGGACTAGCGGGAGGTCCTACAATGAGCAGTTCTTC	CAGSHGTSGRSYNEQFF
TRBJ1-5	-	TRBV12-3/TRBV12-4	-	TGTGCCAGCAGTTCCCTACGAGGGGCGATTAGCAATCAGCCCCAGCATTTT	CASSSLRGAISNQPQHF
TRBJ1-2	-	TRBV4-2	-	TGTGCCAGCAGCCAAGATTCCTGGATCGGGGGCTACACCTTC	CASSQDSWIGGYTF
TRBJ1-2	-	TRBV19	many	TGTGCCAGTACCCAAGCCCGGGTCTACTATGGCTACACCTTC	CASTQARVYYGYTF
TRBJ2-1	TRBD2	TRBV7-6	-	TGTGCCAGCAGCACATATAGGGGCGGGAGACAGAATGAGCAGTTCTTC	CASSTYRGGRQNEQFF
TRBJ2-1	TRBD2	TRBV13	-	TGTGCCAGCAGCCCCCTAGCGGGAGGGGACAATGAGCAGTTCTTC	CASSPLAGGDNEQFF
TRBJ1-2	-	TRBV10-3	once	TGTGCCATCAGCGGGTCATTGGTAGGCAGGTCAACCTTCTATGGCTACACCTTC	CAISGSLVGRSTFYGYTF
TRBJ2-7	-	TRBV10-1	few	TGCGCCAGCAGTGAGATTCCGGGACTCCCAAGCGAGCAGTACTTC	CASSEIPGLPSEQYF
TRBJ2-1	TRBD1	TRBV7-6	few	TGTGCCAGCAGCTTAGGGGGTGGGACAGGCCGCCACAATGAGCAGTTCTTC	CASSLGGGTGRHNEQFF
TRBJ2-1	-	TRBV27	-	TGTGCCAGTTTCTCGGGGAGTTACTCCTACAATGAGCAGTTCTTC	CASFSGSYSYNEQFF
TRBJ1-4	-	TRBV5-1	-	TGCGCCAGCAGCCCAATAACAGGGCAGAATGAAAAACTGTTTTTT	CASSPITGQNEKLFF
TRBJ1-1	TRBD1	TRBV29-1	few	TGCAGCGCAGACAGGGACACTGAAGCTTTCTTT	CSADRDTEAFF
TRBJ2-3	-	TRBV12-3/TRBV12-4	few	TGTGCCAGCGCCTCAGGGACAGATACGCAGTATTTT	CASASGTDTQYF
TRBJ2-5	-	TRBV7-3	few	TGTGCCAGCAGTCGCCGGCCAAGCCCTAGGGAGACCCAGTACTTC	CASSRRPSPRETQYF
TRBJ2-2	-	TRBV3-1	once	TGTGCCAGCAGCCAATGGGCGCAGGGACGCACCGGGGAGCTGTTTTTT	CASSQWAQGRTGELFF
TRBJ2-7	TRBD1	TRBV7-2	-	TGTGCCAGCAGCCTTACCGGGACAGGGGTGTCCGAGCAGTACTTC	CASSLTGTGVSEQYF
TRBJ2-1	TRBD2	TRBV24-1	-	TGTGCCACCAGTGACCTCCAGACTAGCGGGAGCTACAATGAGCAGTTCTTC	CATSDLQTSGSYNEQFF
TRBJ1-2	-	TRBV6-5	-	TGTGCCAGCAGTTACCGAGGACAGACTATTCCCTCTAACTATGGCTACACCTTC	CASSYRGQTIPSNYGYTF
TRBJ2-7	TRBD1	TRBV24-1	-	TGTGCCACCAGTGATTTTACAGGGGGCTCCTACAATGAGCAGTACTTC	CATSDFTGGSYNEQYF
TRBJ2-5	-	TRBV9	few	TGTGCCAGCAGCGTTACCCCTGAGGAGACCCAGTACTTC	CASSVTPEETQYF
TRBJ1-2	-	TRBV7-2	-	TGTGCCAGCAGCCGACTTGGGGGGGGCTATGGCTACACCTTC	CASSRLGGGYGYTF
TRBJ2-5	-	TRBV15	-	TGTGCCACCAGCCTTGGACGTCGGGGACAAGAGACCCAGTACTTC	CATSLGRRGQETQYF
TRBJ2-7	-	TRBV29-1	-	TGCAGCGTGAGCCCCCTCGCCGAGGACGGCACCCAGTACTTC	CSVSPLAEDGTQYF
TRBJ2-6	-	TRBV4-3	-	TGCGCCAGCAGCCAAGATATCCCGGCTGGGGCCAACGTCCTGACTTTC	CASSQDIPAGANVLTF
TRBJ2-3	TRBD2	TRBV20-1	-	TGCAGTGCTAGTAAGGGGACTAGCGGGAGCCCAGATACGCAGTATTTT	CSASKGTSGSPDTQYF
TRBJ2-7	TRBD1	TRBV10-3	-	TGTGCCATCAGTGCACCCGGGACAGGGAATTACGAGCAGTACTTC	CAISAPGTGNYEQYF
TRBJ2-5	-	TRBV5-1	few	TGCGCCAGCAGCCGGCGGAGTGGGGAAGGCGAGACCCAGTACTTC	CASSRRSGEGETQYF
TRBJ1-2	-	TRBV4-1	few	TGCGCCAGCAGCCAAGATGGAAGGAGGTGGCGAACTTCCTATGGCTACACCTTC	CASSQDGRRWRTSYGYTF
TRBJ2-5	TRBD2	TRBV20-1	-	TGCAGTGCTAGTGCTACGACTAGCGCAGAGACCCAGTACTTC	CSASATTSAETQYF
TRBJ2-7	-	TRBV27	-	TGTGCCAGCAGCAGATGGGGCTCCTACGAGCAGTACTTC	CASSRWGSYEQYF
TRBJ2-3	-	TRBV29-1	few	TGCAGCGTTGGACAGAGCAGCACAGATACGCAGTATTTT	CSVGQSSTDTQYF